This T cell receptor (beta chain) is from a study of post-analysis software for immune sequencing data. Points on this clonotype: What it binds is unknown.

CDR1 is SGHVS and CDR2 is FNYEAQ in the germline V gene. Trimming cost V 5 bases and J 2 bases, with 20 bases left between them. CDR3 length: 17 amino acids. Built from TCR beta cDNA, the libraries had unique molecular identifiers in them. TCRdb recomputed calls from the PCR reads with MiXCR, one row per CDR3 protein. The table includes some 690,000 distinct CDR3 sequences, roughly 27% detected once. Study-level results: The study found TRBV5-6, TRBV5-1 and TRBV20-1 among 5 or 6 TRBV segments more frequent in patients than controls.

The chain carries TRBV7-6 and TRBJ2-3, with D perhaps TRBD2 (6 bases). Specimen: blood. The sequence derives from a girl aged 5-17 years with multiple sclerosis. The CDR3: CASSQSSLAVNTDTQYF. CDR3 bases: TGTGCCAGCAGCCAATCTAGCTTAGCGGTAAACACAGATACGCAGTATTTT.